Included here is one T cell receptor (beta chain) sequence, with context. These data originate in a study of T cell responses to AZD1222 COVID-19 vaccine. The assay was immunoSEQ multiplex PCR, and TCRdb's table has in-frame clones only and misses some. The data contain about 110,000 clones, 94% of them seen just once; the ten biggest clones take up about 3%. The input for sequencing was peripheral blood, taken 28 days after the second AZD1222 dose. The source is an adult who received the AZD1222 COVID-19 vaccine.

CDR3 loop: CASSQAAGGGTEAFF. The CDR3 DNA sequence: TGTGCCAGCAGCCAAGCCGCAGGGGGGGGAACTGAAGCTTTCTTT. This chain uses TRBV4-2 with TRBJ1-1; 7 bases match TRBD1. This CDR3 spans 15 amino acids. V lost 1 base, J lost 5 bases, and 7 bases stayed unmatched. CDR1 is LGHNA, CDR2 YNFKEQ, per germline.